This entry lists 15 T cell receptor beta chains sequenced from one sample in a study of control samples from healthy donors and cancer patients. TCRdb keeps only in-frame clones here, not all; method: immunoSEQ multiplex PCR. There are fewer than 90,000 clones in the sample; around 90% occur only once, and 1.9% lies in the top ten. Sequenced input: PBMCs. The receptors stem from a woman in her sixties with head and neck cancer.

The J gene is TRBJ2-3, the V gene TRBV25-1; D is possibly TRBD1 or TRBD2 (5 bases each). In germline, CDR1 is MGHDK, CDR2 SYGVNS. There are 14 residues in the CDR3. V was shortened by 4 bases and J by 5 bases, with 13 bases between the two germline ends. CDR3 residues: CASSVRGVRDTQYF. DNA for the CDR3: TGTGCCAGCAGTGTAAGAGGGGTTAGAGATACGCAGTATTTT.

The rearrangement joins TRBV10-3 to TRBJ2-2; D unclear. The CDR3 spans 17 residues. Germline V gene lookup returns CDR1 ENHRY and CDR2 SYGVKD. Trimming stripped 0 bases from V and 1 base from J, with 12 bases between. The CDR3 nucleotides read TGTGCCATCAGTGAGTCAGGACCGGTCGGGAACACCGGGGAGCTGTTTTTT. Translated: CAISESGPVGNTGELFF.

The chain is built from TRBV3-1 (or the pseudogene TRBV3-2) and TRBJ2-7, with 9 bases identical to TRBD1. V was clipped by 3 bases and J by 7 bases; unmatched bases: 10. This CDR3 contains 15 residues. Germline-derived CDR1 and CDR2 are LGHDT and YNNKEL (reference sequence). The CDR3 bases are TGTGCCAGCAGCCAGAGACAGGGGGTGCCTCGGGAGCAGTACTTC. It yields the protein CASSQRQGVPREQYF.

In this sample, this clone turned up once. The genes are TRBV5-1 and TRBJ2-7; 9 nucleotides match TRBD1. The CDR3 spans 16 residues. The germline V gene has CDR1 SGHRS and CDR2 YFSETQ. V gave up 7 bases and J gave up 0 bases; unmatched junction bases: 11. The CDR3 region is CASRPTTGGFSYEQYF. The DNA of the CDR3 is TGCGCCAGCCGTCCCACTACAGGGGGCTTCTCCTACGAGCAGTACTTC.

The gene calls are TRBV6-5 and TRBJ1-1; perhaps TRBD1 as D (5 bases). Germline V gene sequence: CDR1 MNHEY, CDR2 SVGAGI. Trimming shortened V by 6 bases and J by 6 bases, and 14 bases separated the two germline ends. This CDR3 is 13 amino acids long. In nucleotides, the CDR3 is TGTGCCAGCAGGCAGGACAATCTAGCTGAAGCTTTCTTT. Its protein product is CASRQDNLAEAFF.

CDR3: CASSDSGTSVGPPRETQYF. As DNA, the CDR3 is TGTGCCAGCAGTGACTCTGGAACTAGCGTTGGACCGCCAAGGGAGACCCAGTACTTC. J is TRBJ2-5 and V is TRBV6-4, with 7 bases that match TRBD2. This CDR3 has 19 residues. Germline assignment: CDR1 MRHNA and CDR2 SNTAGT. The V and J ends lost 0 bases and 5 bases, in that order; junction bases with no gene match: 18.

The chain uses TRBV7-2 and TRBJ1-1; weak D call: TRBD1 (5 bases). The V and J ends lost 5 bases and 11 bases respectively, with 15 bases between them. In germline, CDR1 is SGHTA, CDR2 FQGNSA. The CDR3 consists of 12 residues. The CDR3 nucleotides are TGTGCCAGCAGCCGTCCGGGGACCCGGGCTTTCTTT. Its translation is CASSRPGTRAFF. The complete variable domain, with remaining parts taken from reference TRBV7-2 and TRBJ1-1, reads GAGVSQSPSNKVTEKGKDVELRCDPISGHTALYWYRQSLGQGLEFLIYFQGNSAPDKSGLPSDRFSAERTGGSVSTLTIQRTQQEDSAVYLCASSRPGTRAFFGQGTRLTVV.

The chain couples TRBV20-1 to TRBJ2-7; D gene uncertain. There are 13 residues in the CDR3. Germline-derived CDR1 and CDR2 are DFQATT and SNEGSKA (reference sequence). Trimming shortened V by 3 bases and J by 5 bases, and 14 bases separated the two germline ends. CDR3 coding DNA: TGCAGTGCTAGTATCCTTTGGACCCACGAGCAGTACTTC. As protein: CSASILWTHEQYF.

J is TRBJ2-1 and V is TRBV7-6, with 11 nucleotides matching TRBD2. CDR1 and CDR2 from the germline V gene are SGHVS and FNYEAQ. The CDR3 loop spans 17 amino acids. Losses at the gene ends were 1 base for V and 5 bases for J; bases not matched to a gene: 7. CDR3 protein: CASSLVGASGRNNEQFF. CDR3 in DNA: TGTGCCAGCAGCTTAGTAGGCGCTAGCGGGAGGAACAATGAGCAGTTCTTC. The whole variable domain, filled in from reference TRBV7-6 and TRBJ2-1, reads GAGVSQSPRYKVTKRGQDVALRCDPISGHVSLYWYRQALGQGPEFLTYFNYEAQQDKSGLPNDRFSAERPEGSISTLTIQRTEQRDSAMYRCASSLVGASGRNNEQFFGPGTRLTVL.

The chain has TRBV3-1 (or the pseudogene TRBV3-2) and TRBJ1-3; D might be TRBD1 (6 bases). This CDR3 spans 16 amino acids. Trimming took off 5 bases at V and 4 bases at J, with 18 bases between the two ends. The germline V gene encodes CDR1 LGHDT and CDR2 YNNKEL (reference sequence). The CDR3 region has the DNA TGTGCCAGCAGCAGTCCGGGACACAGAATAGGAAACACCATATATTTT. Its protein product is CASSSPGHRIGNTIYF.

The V call is TRBV7-3, the J call TRBJ2-7, with 15 bases identical to TRBD2. Germline V gene sequence: CDR1 SGHTA, CDR2 FQGTGA. V shed 3 bases, J shed 8 bases, and the junction held 14 bases outside the gene matches. The CDR3 covers 18 residues. CDR3 residues: CASSFLRGLAGGPFQQYF. In nucleotides, the CDR3 is TGTGCCAGCAGCTTCCTCCGAGGACTAGCGGGAGGGCCATTCCAGCAGTACTTC.

The chain combines TRBV12-3 or TRBV12-4 with TRBJ2-7, with D possibly being TRBD1 or TRBD2 (5 bases each). The CDR3 is 13 residues long. The germline V and J ends were trimmed by 6 bases and 2 bases, with 11 bases remaining between them. CDR3 in amino acids: CASRTTGTYEQYF. The CDR3 nucleotides read TGTGCCAGCAGGACTACAGGAACCTACGAGCAGTACTTC.

This chain connects TRBV10-1 to TRBJ2-1; 7 bases align to TRBD2. Germline CDR1 and CDR2: WNHNN and SYGVQD (reference sequence). After removal of 4 bases from V and 2 bases from J, the junction contained 2 bases not matched to a gene. The CDR3 has 14 amino acids. This CDR3 is CASSVGLAYNEQFF. The CDR3 DNA sequence: TGCGCCAGCAGTGTTGGACTAGCCTACAATGAGCAGTTCTTC.

In its sample, this clone was seen once. DNA for the CDR3: TGTGCCAGCAGTTTAAGGAGGGGCCTAATCTCCTACGAGCAGTACTTC. Its protein is CASSLRRGLISYEQYF. The chain recombines TRBV28 with TRBJ2-7; possibly TRBD2 for D (6 bases). This CDR3 spans 16 amino acids. The V and J ends lost 2 bases and 0 bases respectively, with 14 bases between them. Per germline, CDR1 MDHEN and CDR2 SYDVKM.

The chain carries TRBV5-1 and TRBJ2-1, with 10 bases lining up with TRBD2. The V segment lost 0 bases and the J segment 4 bases; nucleotides outside the gene matches: 4. This CDR3 is built from 16 residues. The germline CDR1 and CDR2 sequences are SGHRS and YFSETQ. The CDR3 reads CASSLDPSGSYNEQFF. The DNA of the CDR3 is TGCGCCAGCAGCTTGGATCCTAGCGGGAGTTACAATGAGCAGTTCTTC.